These 6 T cell receptor beta chains share one sample of origin, sequenced in a study of shared clonotypes between healthy human individuals. Produced via immunoSEQ multiplex PCR; TCRdb's table is partial and in-frame only. The sample includes millions of clones, about 93% seen only once; the top ten take approximately 1.7%. Terminally differentiated effector memory CD45RA+ cells were excluded by CCR7 positive selection of CD45RO-negative cells. Sequenced sample: naive CD8+ T cells from PBMCs. These receptors came from a man aged 18-30 years in good health. Some clones in this sample may be carry-over from other donors' samples.

This clone was counted a single time. This sequence joins TRBV5-6 and TRBJ2-5, with D tentatively TRBD1 (7 bases). The V end was cut by 4 bases, the J end by 5 bases, with 9 bases between. The CDR3 has 12 residues. CDR1 SGHDT and CDR2 YYEEEE come from the germline V gene. This chain's CDR3 is CASSAGGETQYF. Here the CDR3 DNA reads TGTGCCAGCAGCGCAGGGGGGGAGACCCAGTACTTC.

CDR3 sequence (DNA): TGTGCCAGCAGTGGACCTCAAGTTAATGAGCAGTTCTTC. It specifies CASSGPQVNEQFF. The chain uses TRBV2 and TRBJ2-1, with D unresolved. This CDR3 spans 13 amino acids. The V end lost 4 bases, the J end lost 7 bases, and 11 bases lay between the germline ends. CDR1 is SNHLY, CDR2 FYNNEI, per germline. Looking up the rest from reference TRBV2 and TRBJ2-1 gives the full variable domain: EPEVTQTPSHQVTQMGQEVILRCVPISNHLYFYWYRQILGQKVEFLVSFYNNEISEKSEIFDDQFSVERPDGSNFTLKIRSTKLEDSAMYFCASSGPQVNEQFFGPGTRLTVL.

This chain connects TRBV28 to TRBJ1-1; D remains ambiguous. Germline V gene lookup returns CDR1 MDHEN and CDR2 SYDVKM. Trimming cost V 4 bases and J 1 base, with 13 bases left between them. This CDR3 comprises 15 residues. This CDR3 reads CASSSPREGNTEAFF. Here the CDR3 DNA reads TGTGCCAGCAGTTCCCCCCGCGAGGGGAACACTGAAGCTTTCTTT.

The chain recombines TRBV7-9 with TRBJ2-1; weak D call: TRBD1 (8 bases). Trimming left V 1 base short and J 1 base short, with 11 bases between. The CDR3 length is 16 residues. Per the germline V gene, CDR1 is SEHNR and CDR2 is FQNEAQ (reference sequence). The CDR3 here is CASSLVQGGSYNEQFF. CDR3 DNA: TGTGCCAGCAGCTTAGTACAGGGGGGGTCCTACAATGAGCAGTTCTTC.

This clone was seen just once. The V gene is TRBV7-9, the J gene TRBJ1-3; 7 positions agree with TRBD1. Germline V gene sequence: CDR1 SEHNR, CDR2 FQNEAQ (reference sequence). The junction had 4 bases not matched to a gene; V was cut back by 5 bases and J by 0 bases. This CDR3 has 15 amino acids. The CDR3 protein is CASSVDRDSGNTIYF. The CDR3 nucleotides are TGTGCCAGCAGCGTCGACAGGGACTCTGGAAACACCATATATTTT.

The chain has TRBV7-9 and TRBJ1-5, with D possibly TRBD1 on 5 matching bases. This CDR3 has 15 amino acids. Germline V gene sequence: CDR1 SEHNR, CDR2 FQNEAQ (reference sequence). Trimming pared 5 bases from V and 5 bases from J, leaving 16 bases between. For the CDR3, the DNA is TGTGCCAGCAGCCTTGGGACTGCTAATTATCAGCCCCAGCATTTT. Its protein is CASSLGTANYQPQHF.